This T cell receptor beta chain emerged from a study of shared clonotypes between healthy human individuals. Per the original methods: ImmunoSEQ only sent back junction sequences with no quality scores, so filtering was done differently. Clones were sequenced by immunoSEQ multiplex PCR, and TCRdb holds only the in-frame ones, with some missing. That table supplies the V and J calls and clone size; D and trimming were determined from the DNA. The sample holds around 500,000 clones, about 82% seen once. Genomic DNA for unsorted samples, which was extracted with the QIAamp DNA Blood Mini kit, came from about 90 million PBMCs. This clone was counted only a few times. Other nucleotide sequences in the sample specify the same CDR3. This CDR3 is 14 amino acids long. J was trimmed by 2 bases and V by 8 bases; bases with no gene match: 7. Germline CDR1 is GTSNPN and CDR2 is SVGIG (reference sequence).

Sequenced: PBMCs. The chain joins TRBV30 to TRBJ2-2; 8 nucleotides align to TRBD1. The sequence was obtained from a woman aged 40 to 49 in good health. Some clones in this sample may be carry-over from other donors' samples. The CDR3 region is CATRTGLNTGELFF. The CDR3 DNA reads TGTGCCACCCGGACAGGGTTAAACACCGGGGAGCTGTTTTTT. The variable domain in full, completed from reference TRBV30 and TRBJ2-2, reads SQTIHQWPATLVQPVGSPLSLECTVEGTSNPNLYWYRQAAGRGLQLLFYSVGIGQISSEVPQNLSASRPQDRQFILSSKKLLLSDSGFYLCATRTGLNTGELFFGEGSRLTVL.